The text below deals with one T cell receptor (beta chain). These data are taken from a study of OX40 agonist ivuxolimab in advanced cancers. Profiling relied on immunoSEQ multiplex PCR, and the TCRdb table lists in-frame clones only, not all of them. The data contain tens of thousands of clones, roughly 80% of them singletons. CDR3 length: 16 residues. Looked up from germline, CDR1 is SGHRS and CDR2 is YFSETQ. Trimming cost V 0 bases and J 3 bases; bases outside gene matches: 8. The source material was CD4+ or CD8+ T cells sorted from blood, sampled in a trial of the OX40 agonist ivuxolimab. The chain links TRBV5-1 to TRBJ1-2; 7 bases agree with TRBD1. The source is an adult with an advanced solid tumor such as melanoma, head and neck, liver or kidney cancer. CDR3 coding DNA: TGCGCCAGCAGCTTGGGCGGACAGGCGATCGACTATGGCTACACCTTC. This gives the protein CASSLGGQAIDYGYTF.